The source of this T cell receptor beta chain is a study of T cell repertoires in ileal Crohn's disease. The V gene lost 3 bases and the J gene lost 3 bases, with 18 bases spanning the gap. This CDR3 is built from 16 residues. Germline lookup yields CDR1 MDHEN and CDR2 SYDVKM. Patients were adults with ileal or ileocolonic Crohn's disease needing resection. TCRdb's table, derived via immunoSEQ multiplex PCR, lists solely in-frame clones and lacks some. The table includes thousands of clones, 70% to 90% detected once. The sample comprised ileal tissue. The rearrangement joins TRBV28 to TRBJ2-7, with D perhaps matching TRBD1 (5 bases). This receptor was taken from an adult with Crohn's disease. Written as DNA, the CDR3 is TGTGCCAGCAGTTTCCGTTCAGGGCTCGGATTCTACGAGCAGTACTTC. This encodes CASSFRSGLGFYEQYF.